This TCR beta chain is from a study of cytomegalovirus exposure and HLA in healthy donors. The study, taken as a whole, reports: It is likely that the observed cluster of highly shared sequence variants was a sequencing artifact.

PCR involved 60 Vbeta and 13 Jbeta primers. Some clones are missing from TCRdb's copy, which holds only in-frame ones; the method was immunoSEQ multiplex PCR. The repertoire has 210,000 or so clones, roughly 88% of them found once; the top ten carry 0.71%. Comments on this clone: Its antigen is currently unknown.

CDR1 and CDR2 from the germline V gene are SQVTM and ANQGSEA. With V trimmed by 6 bases and J by 5 bases, 2 bases remained unmatched. The length of the CDR3 is 12 residues. The TCR originated in a boy between 2 and 10 years old in good health and CMV-seronegative. This chain connects TRBV29-1 to TRBJ1-5; 9 positions agree with TRBD1. Source material: PBMCs. The CDR3 loop is CSVRQGDQPQHF. CDR3 DNA sequence: TGCAGCGTGAGACAGGGGGATCAGCCCCAGCATTTT.